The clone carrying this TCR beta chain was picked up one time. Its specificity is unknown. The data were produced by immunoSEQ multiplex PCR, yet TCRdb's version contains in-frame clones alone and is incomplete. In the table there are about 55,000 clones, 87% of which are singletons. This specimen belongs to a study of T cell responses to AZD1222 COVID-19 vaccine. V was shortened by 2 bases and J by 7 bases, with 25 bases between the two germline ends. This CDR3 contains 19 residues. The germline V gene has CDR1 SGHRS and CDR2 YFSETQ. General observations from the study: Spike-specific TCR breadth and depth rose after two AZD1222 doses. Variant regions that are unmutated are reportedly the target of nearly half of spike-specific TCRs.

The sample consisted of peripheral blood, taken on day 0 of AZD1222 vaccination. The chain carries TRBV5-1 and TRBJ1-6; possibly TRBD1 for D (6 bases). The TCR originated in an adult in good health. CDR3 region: CASSFYPPDAGAHNSPLHF. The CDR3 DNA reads TGCGCCAGCAGCTTTTACCCTCCGGATGCGGGGGCGCACAATTCACCCCTCCACTTT.